This T cell receptor (beta chain) was profiled in a study of CD8 T cells in ankylosing spondylitis. In making TCR beta libraries, quantitative 5'-RACE with molecular barcodes was used. TCRdb re-derived calls from the 5' RACE reads in MiXCR, one entry per CDR3 protein. The sample has 650,000 to 800,000 distinct CDR3 sequences; around 20% are singletons. Findings and limits, study-wide: Reports say disease-linked clones showed up significantly more in matched ankylosing spondylitis synovial fluid. A motif in TCR beta, a set of about eight highly homologous variants, appeared characteristic of ankylosing spondylitis blood.

About this clonotype: What it binds is not known.

The material sequenced was blood, either unsorted or a sorted T cell fraction (not recorded which). This receptor was identified in a male donor with ankylosing spondylitis.

The CDR3 protein is CASRGREHTEAFF. DNA of the CDR3: TGTGCCAGCAGAGGCAGAGAACACACTGAAGCTTTCTTT. The V and J genes are TRBV27 and TRBJ1-1, with unresolved D. The germline V and J ends were trimmed by 6 bases and 3 bases, with 11 bases remaining between them. Per the germline V gene, CDR1 is MNHEY and CDR2 is SMNVEV (reference sequence). The CDR3 spans 13 residues.